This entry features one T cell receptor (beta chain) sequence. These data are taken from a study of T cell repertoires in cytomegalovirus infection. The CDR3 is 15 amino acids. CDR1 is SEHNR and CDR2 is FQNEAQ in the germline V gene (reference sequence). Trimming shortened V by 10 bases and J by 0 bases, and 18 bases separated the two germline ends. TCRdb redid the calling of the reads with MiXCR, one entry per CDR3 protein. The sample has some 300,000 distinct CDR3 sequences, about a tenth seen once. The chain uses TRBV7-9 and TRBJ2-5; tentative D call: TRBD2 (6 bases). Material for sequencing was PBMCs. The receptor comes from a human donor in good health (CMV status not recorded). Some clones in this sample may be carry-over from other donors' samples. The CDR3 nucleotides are TGTGCCACCACGCGGGGTTCCGCGAACCAAGAGACCCAGTACTTC. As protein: CATTRGSANQETQYF.